This TCR beta chain is drawn from a study of cytomegalovirus exposure and HLA in healthy donors. Study-wide context: Across 300 to 400 genotyped donors, roughly 80% landed in the Caucasian-associated ancestry cluster.

Both 60 Vbeta primers and 13 Jbeta primers went into the PCR. Using immunoSEQ multiplex PCR, the repertoire was profiled, and TCRdb retains in-frame clones only, with some absent. The sample consists of 150,000 to 200,000 clones, about 88% of them appearing once. Germline lookup yields CDR1 LNHNV and CDR2 YYDKDF (reference sequence). V shed 2 bases and J shed 7 bases, with 11 bases lying between them. The CDR3 spans 13 residues. Material for sequencing was PBMCs. This TCR was recovered from a man younger than 30 in good health and CMV-seropositive. V gene TRBV15 combines with J gene TRBJ1-1, with D possibly TRBD1 on 6 matching bases. The CDR3 coding sequence is TGTGCCACCAGCAGACAGGGGCTGTTTGAAGCTTTCTTT. This sequence encodes CATSRQGLFEAFF. Filled out from reference TRBV15 and TRBJ1-1, the complete variable domain reads DAMVIQNPRYQVTQFGKPVTLSCSQTLNHNVMYWYQQKSSQAPKLLFHYYDKDFNNEADTPDNFQSRRPNTSFCFLDIRSPGLGDTAMYLCATSRQGLFEAFFGQGTRLTVV.